This TCR beta chain emerged from a study of blood T cell repertoires in COVID-19. The CDR3 loop spans 15 amino acids. The V and J ends lost 4 bases and 2 bases respectively, with 16 bases between them. Germline CDR1 is SGHRS and CDR2 is YFSETQ. Participant ages covered roughly 18 to 89 years across 25 or so US areas. Data came from immunoSEQ multiplex PCR; TCRdb stores just in-frame clones and leaves some out. The repertoire holds about 350,000 clones, roughly 90% seen once, with about 2.7% in the top ten. This clonotype was sampled from a woman under 40 who had recovered from COVID-19. The J gene is TRBJ2-7, the V gene TRBV5-1; D perhaps matches TRBD1 (6 bases). The sequencing sample was made of PBMCs or T cells enriched from blood (not recorded which). CDR3 bases: TGCGCCAGCAGCATAACCCAGGGGTTTGCCTACGAGCAGTACTTC. This gives the protein CASSITQGFAYEQYF.